The 6 T cell receptor beta chains below come from one sample, sequenced in a study of cytomegalovirus exposure and HLA in healthy donors. PCR involved 60 Vbeta and 13 Jbeta primers. Libraries were prepared by immunoSEQ multiplex PCR; TCRdb keeps only in-frame clonotypes and omits some of them. Among 87,000 or so clones listed, approximately 7.6% were seen once. The source material was PBMCs. The receptor set was obtained from a man between 50 and 59 years old in good health and CMV-seronegative.

The V gene is TRBV27, the J gene TRBJ1-2; 12 positions match TRBD1. V lost 5 bases to trimming and J lost 5 bases; unmatched junction nucleotides: 18. CDR1 and CDR2 (germline): MNHEY, SMNVEV (reference sequence). This CDR3 region has 19 residues. CDR3 nucleotide sequence: TGTGCCAGCAGTCGAAAAGGGCGGGACAGGGGGCGACAAGCTTATGGCTACACCTTC. Translated, it gives CASSRKGRDRGRQAYGYTF.

The chain links TRBV7-3 to TRBJ2-3, with a weak D call TRBD2 (5 bases). CDR3 length: 15 amino acids. The germline V and J ends were trimmed by 0 bases and 0 bases, with 7 bases remaining between them. Per germline, CDR1 SGHTA and CDR2 FQGTGA. The CDR3 here is CASSLTRVSTDTQYF. As DNA, the CDR3 is TGTGCCAGCAGCTTAACGCGGGTGAGCACAGATACGCAGTATTTT.

This clone has only a few counts. The J gene is TRBJ2-2, the V gene TRBV28; 11 bases line up with TRBD1. The CDR3 spans 19 residues. The J segment lost 1 base and the V segment lost 9 bases, leaving 16 bases of the junction unmatched. Germline V gene data show CDR1 as MDHEN and CDR2 as SYDVKM. The CDR3: CASSIRWTGGNRNTGELFF. CDR3 bases: TGTGCCAGTTCGATACGTTGGACAGGGGGCAATCGGAACACCGGGGAGCTGTTTTTT.

The chain combines TRBV5-5 with TRBJ2-1; D might be TRBD1 (6 bases). Trimming took 2 bases from V and 9 from J, leaving 18 bases between them. The CDR3 covers 15 residues. In germline, CDR1 is SGHKS, CDR2 YYEKEE (reference sequence). The CDR3 coding sequence is TGTGCCAGCAGCTTATACCAGGGGCCCACAGCTGAGCAGTTCTTC. Amino acid sequence: CASSLYQGPTAEQFF.

This clone occurred a few times. The V call is TRBV30, the J call TRBJ2-1; D is unclear. Looked up from germline, CDR1 is GTSNPN and CDR2 is SVGIG (reference sequence). The V and J ends lost 0 bases and 0 bases respectively, with 6 bases between them. This CDR3 region has 14 residues. CDR3 sequence: CAWSVSSSYNEQFF. In nucleotides, the CDR3 is TGTGCCTGGAGTGTGTCGAGCTCCTACAATGAGCAGTTCTTC.

This clone came up a few times. The V and J genes are TRBV29-1 and TRBJ1-1; no clear D. The CDR3 contains 10 residues. CDR1 is SQVTM and CDR2 is ANQGSEA in the germline V gene. V shed 4 bases and J shed 8 bases, with 8 bases lying between them. CDR3 bases: TGCAGCGTTGGGTATGCGGAAGCTTTCTTT. Its translation: CSVGYAEAFF.